Listed here is a single T cell receptor (beta chain). The specificity of this receptor is unknown. One base away there is no much larger clone; base qualities are not given. The CDR3, from cysteine to phenylalanine, totals 15 residues. Here the CDR3 DNA is all that survives: 45 bases in frame from base 1. V loses 4 bases, J loses 8 bases, and the germline ends lie 21 bases apart. As encoded in the germline V gene, CDR1 is SQVTM while CDR2 is ANQGSEA. This record comes from a study of blood T cells in healthy people across ages (dated by TCRdb to 2015 to 2017). Regarding the research as a whole: In model experiments, template switching captured roughly one uniquely barcoded TCR beta cDNA molecule for every two T cells. To track age-related changes in TCR beta repertoire diversity, the study relied on deep sequencing normalized with unique cDNA molecular identifiers. The donors were split into four age groups: young (average 16 years), middle-aged (over 35), aged (roughly 68) and long-lived (approximately 80). Using the same blood draw, the study looked at two additional independent replicas of 1 million unique cDNA reads for two donors, one aged 18 to 30 and the other aged 80 or older. Donors of different ages were randomly distributed across sequencing lanes to avoid experimental bias.

Library preparation was by 5' RACE. The instrument was an Illumina HiSeq 2500. The second PCR ran for roughly 7 to 11 cycles and used a J-beta primer mix along with a sample-barcoded 5' primer. Each TCR beta cDNA molecule received a unique molecular identifier from a template-switch 5' adaptor carrying 12 random nucleotides. Each sample yielded at least 3 million CDR3-containing paired-end reads. All of the RNA was converted into first-strand cDNA using the Mint cDNA synthesis kit, with a TRBC-specific oligonucleotide serving as the primer. Following uracil-DNA glycosylase treatment, all cDNA underwent a first 18-cycle PCR with the universal primers M1SS and BC2_uni_R. On the authors' methods: Normalization of each sample was performed by random selection of 1 million high-quality reads, each carrying a distinct molecular identifier. Instead of being binned into consensus sequences, reads that shared molecular identifiers were thrown out. MiTCR, with a Q25 quality threshold and the strictest error-elimination algorithm, was used for CDR3 identification, clonotype clustering and error correction. A nonparametric unseen species model with Euler transformation was used to estimate a lower bound on total TCR beta diversity. The raw public data were reprocessed by TCRdb itself: fastp quality trimming at Q25, MiXCR clonotype calling, in-frame beta chains only. Here each entry gathers all rows of one CDR3 protein and keeps the most common genes and DNA. Here the V and J calls rest on TCRdb's processing, not on the authors' analysis. In all, the sample holds 790,000 or so distinct CDR3 sequences, and roughly three fifths of those were seen once. The ten largest account for around 24% of the sample.

Points the paper makes about the study in general: The percentage of naive T cells measured by flow cytometry correlated strongly with observed TCR beta diversity. Since profiling was done on bulk unsorted PBMCs, naive and antigen-experienced compartments could not be conclusively compared. Estimates of total diversity based on one million sequenced T cells were considered lower bounds and underestimates. The CMV infection status of donors was not known, potentially confounding age-related changes in expanded clonotypes. Compared with the aged group, the long-lived group had more naive CD4+ T cells, fewer expanded clones and increased TCR diversity, a pattern suggesting age selection. Observed TCR beta diversity per million T cells fell roughly linearly with age, and a significant reduction was already apparent by age around 40.

The donors were some 39 Caucasian individuals from Russia, aged 6 to 90 years, who were systemically healthy. Approximately 11 milliliters of peripheral blood were drawn from each donor into EDTA-treated Vacutainer tubes. Ficoll-Paque density-gradient centrifugation was used to isolate PBMCs, with at least 6.5 million per sample. Total RNA, at least 6 micrograms per sample, was extracted from PBMCs with Trizol reagent. For every donor, an aliquot of PBMCs went through flow cytometry to measure the percentages of naive CD45RAhigh/CD27high T cells. The sequence came from a man between 40 and 49 years old in good health. The chain links TRBV29-1 with TRBJ2-1, and the D gene may be TRBD2, 5 bases matching. Sequencing was performed on blood. The DNA sequence is as follows: TGCAGCGTTGCTCAGGTTAGGATCGGAGGCGATGAGCAGTTCTTC. It is translated as CSVAQVRIGGDEQFF.